Given below is one TCR beta chain in context. This specimen belongs to a study of human T cells and chemical hapten exposure. TCRdb analysed the RACE reads with MiXCR anew, one entry per CDR3 protein. The sample shows around 350,000 distinct CDR3 sequences, 5% to 6.5% of them seen only once. The time point: pre-sensitization, week 0. The treatment: therapeutic diphenylcyclopropenone sensitization with weekly scalp DPC. Germline CDR1 is SGHTA and CDR2 is FQGNSA. V dropped 5 bases and J dropped 9 bases, with 17 bases sitting between them. This CDR3 is 14 amino acids long. This clonotype was sampled from a woman aged 18-29 years with alopecia areata. Some clones in this sample may be carry-over from other donors' samples. The chain uses TRBV7-2 and TRBJ2-1; D may be TRBD2 (6 bases). The sample in question was whole blood, obtained in connection with sensitization to the hapten diphenylcyclopropenone (DPC). The CDR3 loop is CASSLGLDYGEQFF. CDR3 nucleotides: TGTGCCAGCAGCCTGGGACTCGACTACGGTGAGCAGTTCTTC. Drawing the rest from reference TRBV7-2 and TRBJ2-1, the complete variable domain is GAGVSQSPSNKVTEKGKDVELRCDPISGHTALYWYRQSLGQGLEFLIYFQGNSAPDKSGLPSDRFSAERTGGSVSTLTIQRTQQEDSAVYLCASSLGLDYGEQFFGPGTRLTVL.